The 15 T cell receptor beta chains given below trace back to one sample, sequenced in a study of blood T cell repertoires in COVID-19. TCRdb's copy holds only in-frame clones and misses some; the assay was immunoSEQ multiplex PCR. This repertoire shows about 170,000 clones, about 85% found once; its top ten account for around 8.4%. The sequencing sample was made of peripheral blood. The receptors were gathered from a woman older than 75 with COVID-19, enrolled during active disease.

The chain has TRBV2 and TRBJ2-3; tentatively, D is TRBD1 (5 bases). This CDR3 has 15 residues. With 4 bases removed from V and 0 bases from J, the gap between germline ends came to 11 bases. Germline CDR1 and CDR2: SNHLY and FYNNEI. The CDR3 loop reads CASSVSAGSTDTQYF. CDR3 nucleotides: TGTGCCAGCAGTGTGTCGGCAGGGAGCACAGATACGCAGTATTTT.

CDR3 residues: CASSALGRGASGNTIYF. The CDR3 DNA reads TGTGCCAGCAGCGCGTTGGGGCGGGGGGCCTCTGGAAACACCATATATTTT. J is TRBJ1-3 and V is TRBV9, with TRBD1 as a possible D gene (6 bases). CDR3 size: 17 residues. Germline CDR1 reads SGDLS; CDR2 reads YYNGEE. Trimming cost V 3 bases and J 0 bases, with 16 bases left between them.

This clone has only a few counts. V usage is TRBV11-2 and J usage is TRBJ1-1; D ambiguous. This CDR3 region has 13 residues. The V end lost 2 bases, the J end lost 10 bases, and 14 bases lay between the germline ends. Per germline, CDR1 SGHAT and CDR2 FQNNGV. The CDR3 reads CASSLSASSVAFF. The CDR3, as DNA: TGTGCCAGCAGCTTAAGTGCTAGTTCAGTAGCTTTCTTT.

V is TRBV24-1 and J is TRBJ1-4; a weak D match, TRBD1 (5 bases). There are 15 residues in the CDR3. The germline V and J ends were trimmed by 2 bases and 8 bases, with 14 bases remaining between them. Germline values: CDR1 KGHDR, CDR2 SFDVKD. In DNA, the CDR3 is TGTGCCACCAGTGATTCCAGGGAAGGAAACGAAAAACTGTTTTTT. It yields the protein CATSDSREGNEKLFF.

The chain couples TRBV18 to TRBJ1-2, with 12 bases fitting TRBD1. Germline values: CDR1 KGHSH, CDR2 LQKENI. This CDR3 has 12 residues. Trimming removed 3 bases from V and 11 bases from J; junction bases left unmatched: 1. CDR3 DNA sequence: TGTGCCAGCTCACCGGGACAGGGGGCATACACCTTC. Encoded protein: CASSPGQGAYTF. The full variable domain, in which reference TRBV18 and TRBJ1-2 provide the parts outside the CDR3, is NAGVMQNPRHLVRRRGQEARLRCSPMKGHSHVYWYRQLPEEGLKFMVYLQKENIIDESGMPKERFSAEFPKEGPSILRIQQVVRGDSAAYFCASSPGQGAYTFGSGTRLTVV.

The chain employs TRBV5-1 and TRBJ1-4; no reliable D call. Per germline, CDR1 SGHRS and CDR2 YFSETQ. The V end was cut by 4 bases, the J end by 4 bases, with 11 bases between. CDR3 length: 14 amino acids. CDR3 residues: CASSLGGVNEKLFF. The CDR3 DNA reads TGCGCCAGCAGCCTCGGCGGGGTTAATGAAAAACTGTTTTTT.

V gene TRBV19 combines with J gene TRBJ2-2; 7 bases map to TRBD1. V was clipped by 3 bases and J by 5 bases; unmatched bases: 6. Germline assignment: CDR1 LNHDA and CDR2 SQIVND (reference sequence). The CDR3 runs to 15 residues. The CDR3 nucleotides read TGTGCCAGTAGTATTCAACAGGGGCTTACCGGGGAGCTGTTTTTT. Translated: CASSIQQGLTGELFF.

This chain connects TRBV5-1 to TRBJ1-2; D perhaps matches TRBD1 (5 bases). Germline assignment: CDR1 SGHRS and CDR2 YFSETQ. V dropped 2 bases and J dropped 4 bases, with 9 bases sitting between them. The CDR3 covers 13 residues. CDR3 amino acids: CASSLGVPYGYTF. As DNA, the CDR3 is TGCGCCAGCAGCTTAGGGGTCCCCTATGGCTACACCTTC.

J is TRBJ2-1 and V is TRBV9, with D possibly matching TRBD2 (6 bases). Trimming removed 4 bases at V and 5 bases at J, with 22 bases between. Per the germline V gene, CDR1 is SGDLS and CDR2 is YYNGEE. The CDR3 loop spans 17 amino acids. Written as DNA, the CDR3 is TGTGCCAGCAGCCTCGCCGGTCTAGCGCTCCCTAACAATGAGCAGTTCTTC. Residues: CASSLAGLALPNNEQFF.

V is TRBV18 and J is TRBJ1-5; 7 bases are a match to TRBD1. Trimming removed 5 bases from V and 1 base from J; junction bases left unmatched: 5. The CDR3 is made up of 15 amino acids. In germline, CDR1 is KGHSH, CDR2 LQKENI. CDR3 DNA sequence: TGTGCCAGCTCAGCCCTGACAGGGAGCAATCAGCCCCAGCATTTT. Its translation: CASSALTGSNQPQHF.

This chain joins TRBV7-9 and TRBJ1-5; 8 bases map to TRBD1. The germline V gene has CDR1 SEHNR and CDR2 FQNEAQ (reference sequence). CDR3 length: 15 amino acids. V lost 5 bases and J lost 6; bases outside the gene matches: 9. The CDR3 reads CASSGRGQGLQPQHF. Written as DNA, the CDR3 is TGTGCCAGCAGCGGAAGAGGACAGGGACTTCAGCCCCAGCATTTT.

The chain combines TRBV6-1 with TRBJ1-1; D gene uncertain. The CDR3 extends over 13 amino acids. Between the trimmed V and J ends, which lost 3 bases and 1 base, there was a span of 6 bases. The germline gives CDR1 MNHNS, CDR2 SASEGT. The CDR3 DNA sequence: TGTGCCAGCAGTGACCGGAGGAACACTGAAGCTTTCTTT. Translating gives CASSDRRNTEAFF.

The J gene is TRBJ2-2, the V gene TRBV27; 9 bases are shared with TRBD2. With V trimmed by 2 bases and J by 0 bases, 1 base remained unmatched. CDR1 is MNHEY, CDR2 SMNVEV, per germline (reference sequence). This CDR3 contains 16 residues. Here the CDR3 reads CASSLVAGANTGELFF. CDR3 DNA: TGTGCCAGCAGTTTAGTAGCGGGGGCGAACACCGGGGAGCTGTTTTTT.

This sequence joins TRBV29-1 and TRBJ2-7; 10 nucleotides line up with TRBD2. The CDR3 runs 12 residues. With 3 bases clipped from V and 9 bases from J, the junction kept 5 bases outside the gene matches. Germline-derived CDR1 and CDR2 are SQVTM and ANQGSEA. CDR3 residues: CSVERGTSVQYF. The CDR3 nucleotides read TGCAGCGTTGAGAGAGGGACTAGCGTGCAGTACTTC.

V is TRBV6-4 and J is TRBJ1-5; tentative D call: TRBD1 (5 bases). CDR3 size: 15 residues. V lost 5 bases to trimming and J lost 6 bases, with 17 bases between them. Per germline, CDR1 MRHNA and CDR2 SNTAGT. DNA for the CDR3: TGTGCCAGCAGTATGGCGGCAGGGCTGGGTCAGCCCCAGCATTTT. Protein product: CASSMAAGLGQPQHF.